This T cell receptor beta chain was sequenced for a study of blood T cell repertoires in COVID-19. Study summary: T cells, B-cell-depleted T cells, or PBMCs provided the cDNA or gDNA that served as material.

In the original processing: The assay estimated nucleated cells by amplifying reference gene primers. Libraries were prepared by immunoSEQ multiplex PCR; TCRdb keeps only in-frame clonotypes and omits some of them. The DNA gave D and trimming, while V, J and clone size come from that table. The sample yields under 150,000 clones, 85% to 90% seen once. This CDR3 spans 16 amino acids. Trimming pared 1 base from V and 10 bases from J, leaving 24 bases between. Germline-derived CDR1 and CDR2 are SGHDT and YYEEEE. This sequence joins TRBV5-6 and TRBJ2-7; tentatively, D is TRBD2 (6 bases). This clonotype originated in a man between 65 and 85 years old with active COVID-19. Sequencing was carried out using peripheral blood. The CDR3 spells CASSLSGVLAVSEQYF. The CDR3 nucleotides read TGTGCCAGCAGCTTGTCGGGGGTACTGGCTGTTTCGGAACAGTACTTC.